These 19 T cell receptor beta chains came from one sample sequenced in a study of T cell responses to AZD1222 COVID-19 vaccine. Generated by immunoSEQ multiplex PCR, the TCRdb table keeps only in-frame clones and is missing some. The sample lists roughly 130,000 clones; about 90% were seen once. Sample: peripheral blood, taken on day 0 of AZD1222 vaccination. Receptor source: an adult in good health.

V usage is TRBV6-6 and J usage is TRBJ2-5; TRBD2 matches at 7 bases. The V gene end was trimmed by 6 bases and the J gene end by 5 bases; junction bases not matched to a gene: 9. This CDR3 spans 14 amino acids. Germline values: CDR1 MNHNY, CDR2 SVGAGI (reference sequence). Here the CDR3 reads CASSSGRREETQYF. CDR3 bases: TGTGCCAGCAGCTCGGGCAGGCGGGAGGAGACCCAGTACTTC.

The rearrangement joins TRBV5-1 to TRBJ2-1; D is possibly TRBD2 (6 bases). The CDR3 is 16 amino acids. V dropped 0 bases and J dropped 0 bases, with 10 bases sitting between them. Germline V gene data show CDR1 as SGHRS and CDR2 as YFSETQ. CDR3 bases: TGCGCCAGCAGCTTGGCCAACGGGGGCTCCTACAATGAGCAGTTCTTC. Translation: CASSLANGGSYNEQFF.

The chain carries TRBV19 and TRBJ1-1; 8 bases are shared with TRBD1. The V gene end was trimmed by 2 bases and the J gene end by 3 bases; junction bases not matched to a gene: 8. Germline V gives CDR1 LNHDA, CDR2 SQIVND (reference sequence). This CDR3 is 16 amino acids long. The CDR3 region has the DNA TGTGCCAGTAGTATACCCCCGACAGGGGAGGACACTGAAGCTTTCTTT. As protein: CASSIPPTGEDTEAFF.

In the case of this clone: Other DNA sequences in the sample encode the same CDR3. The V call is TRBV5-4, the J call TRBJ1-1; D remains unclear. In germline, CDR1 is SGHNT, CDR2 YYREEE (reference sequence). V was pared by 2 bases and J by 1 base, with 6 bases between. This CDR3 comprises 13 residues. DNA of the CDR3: TGTGCCAGCAGCTTAAGGAGGAACACTGAAGCTTTCTTT. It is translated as CASSLRRNTEAFF.

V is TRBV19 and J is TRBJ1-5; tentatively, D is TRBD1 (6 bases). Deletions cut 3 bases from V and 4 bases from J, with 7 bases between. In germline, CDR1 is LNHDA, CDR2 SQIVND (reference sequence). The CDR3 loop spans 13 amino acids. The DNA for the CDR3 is TGTGCCAGTAGTATTGGACAGAATCAGCCCCAGCATTTT. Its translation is CASSIGQNQPQHF.

The DNA for the CDR3 is TGCGCCAGCAGATCCGGGCCCACCGCCTACGAGCAGTACTTC. Encoded protein: CASRSGPTAYEQYF. The chain couples TRBV5-1 to TRBJ2-7; D call uncertain. Per the germline V gene, CDR1 is SGHRS and CDR2 is YFSETQ. The CDR3 contains 14 residues. V was clipped by 5 bases and J by 2 bases, with 14 bases between them. Combining the CDR3 with reference TRBV5-1 and TRBJ2-7 gives the whole variable domain KAGVTQTPRYLIKTRGQQVTLSCSPISGHRSVSWYQQTPGQGLQFLFEYFSETQRNKGNFPGRFSGRQFSNSRSEMNVSTLELGDSALYLCASRSGPTAYEQYFGPGTRLTVT.

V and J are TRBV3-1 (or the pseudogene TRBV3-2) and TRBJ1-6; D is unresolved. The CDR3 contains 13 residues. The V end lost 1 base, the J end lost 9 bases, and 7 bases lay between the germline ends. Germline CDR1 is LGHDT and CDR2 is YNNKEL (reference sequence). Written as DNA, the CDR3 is TGTGCCAGCAGCCAAGTATCCCGTTCACCCCTCCACTTT. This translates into CASSQVSRSPLHF.

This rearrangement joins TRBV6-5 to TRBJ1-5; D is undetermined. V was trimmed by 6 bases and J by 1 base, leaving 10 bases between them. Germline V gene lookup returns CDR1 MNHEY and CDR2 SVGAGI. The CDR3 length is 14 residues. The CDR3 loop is CASSPGLSNQPQHF. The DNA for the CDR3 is TGTGCCAGCAGCCCGGGGTTGAGCAATCAGCCCCAGCATTTT.

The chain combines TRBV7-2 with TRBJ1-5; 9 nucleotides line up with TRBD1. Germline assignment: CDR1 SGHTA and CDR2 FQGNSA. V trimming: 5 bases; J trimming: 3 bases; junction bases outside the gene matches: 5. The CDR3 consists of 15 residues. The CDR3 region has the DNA TGTGCCAGCAGCCCCAGGACAGGGGCCAATCAGCCCCAGCATTTT. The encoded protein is CASSPRTGANQPQHF.

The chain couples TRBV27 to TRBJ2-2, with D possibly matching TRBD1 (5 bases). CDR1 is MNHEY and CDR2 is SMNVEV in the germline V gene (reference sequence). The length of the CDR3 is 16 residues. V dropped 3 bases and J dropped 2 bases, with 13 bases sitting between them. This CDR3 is CASSFGVRANTGELFF. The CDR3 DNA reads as TGTGCCAGCAGTTTCGGCGTCAGGGCTAACACCGGGGAGCTGTTTTTT.

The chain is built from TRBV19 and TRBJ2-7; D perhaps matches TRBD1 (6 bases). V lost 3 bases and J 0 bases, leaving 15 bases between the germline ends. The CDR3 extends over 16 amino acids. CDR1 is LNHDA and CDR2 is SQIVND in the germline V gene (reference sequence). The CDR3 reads CASSITRQEPSYEQYF. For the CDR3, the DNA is TGTGCCAGTAGTATTACCAGACAGGAACCCTCCTACGAGCAGTACTTC.

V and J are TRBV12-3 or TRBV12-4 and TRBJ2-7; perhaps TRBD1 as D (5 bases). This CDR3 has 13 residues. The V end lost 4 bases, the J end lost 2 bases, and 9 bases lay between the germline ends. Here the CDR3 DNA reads TGTGCCAGCAGTTCGCCAGGGACCTACGAGCAGTACTTC. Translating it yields CASSSPGTYEQYF.

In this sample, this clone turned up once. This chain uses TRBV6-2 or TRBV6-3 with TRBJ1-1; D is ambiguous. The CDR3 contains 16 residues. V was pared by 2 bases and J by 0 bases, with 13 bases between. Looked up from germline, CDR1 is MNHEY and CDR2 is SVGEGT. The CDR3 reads CASSYAASNMNTEAFF. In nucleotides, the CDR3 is TGTGCCAGCAGTTACGCGGCATCGAATATGAACACTGAAGCTTTCTTT.

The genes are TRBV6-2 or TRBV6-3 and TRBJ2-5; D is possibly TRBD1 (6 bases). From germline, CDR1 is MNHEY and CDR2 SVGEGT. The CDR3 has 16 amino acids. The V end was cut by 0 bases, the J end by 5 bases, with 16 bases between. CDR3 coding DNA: TGTGCCAGCAGTTACTCCTACAAGGACAGTTGGGAGACCCAGTACTTC. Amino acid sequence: CASSYSYKDSWETQYF.

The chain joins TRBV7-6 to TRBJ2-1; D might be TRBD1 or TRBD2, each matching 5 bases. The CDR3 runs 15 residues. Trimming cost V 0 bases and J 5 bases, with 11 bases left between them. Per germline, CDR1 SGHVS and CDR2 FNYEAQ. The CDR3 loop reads CASSLASGTHNEQFF. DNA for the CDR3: TGTGCCAGCAGCTTAGCCTCCGGGACCCACAATGAGCAGTTCTTC.

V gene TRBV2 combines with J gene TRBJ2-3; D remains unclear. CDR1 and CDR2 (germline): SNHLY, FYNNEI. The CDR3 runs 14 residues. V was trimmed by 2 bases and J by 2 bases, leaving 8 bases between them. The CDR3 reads CASSEMSPTDTQYF. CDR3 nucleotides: TGTGCCAGCAGTGAAATGTCCCCCACAGATACGCAGTATTTT. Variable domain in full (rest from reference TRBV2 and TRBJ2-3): EPEVTQTPSHQVTQMGQEVILRCVPISNHLYFYWYRQILGQKVEFLVSFYNNEISEKSEIFDDQFSVERPDGSNFTLKIRSTKLEDSAMYFCASSEMSPTDTQYFGPGTRLTVL.

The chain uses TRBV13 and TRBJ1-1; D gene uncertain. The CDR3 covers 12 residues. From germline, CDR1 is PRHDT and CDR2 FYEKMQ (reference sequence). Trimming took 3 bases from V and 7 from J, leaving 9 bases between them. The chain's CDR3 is CASSFREIEAFF. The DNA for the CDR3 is TGTGCCAGCAGCTTTCGGGAGATTGAAGCTTTCTTT.

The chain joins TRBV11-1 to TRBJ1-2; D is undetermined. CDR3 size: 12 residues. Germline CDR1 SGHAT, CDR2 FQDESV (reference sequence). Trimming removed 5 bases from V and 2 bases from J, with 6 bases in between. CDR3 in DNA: TGTGCCAGCAGCGATTTGAACTATGGCTACACCTTC. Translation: CASSDLNYGYTF.

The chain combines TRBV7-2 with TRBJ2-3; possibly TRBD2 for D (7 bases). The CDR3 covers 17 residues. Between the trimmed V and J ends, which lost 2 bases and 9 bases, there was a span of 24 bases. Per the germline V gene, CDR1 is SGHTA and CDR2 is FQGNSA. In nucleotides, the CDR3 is TGTGCCAGCAGCTTATTGTCCGGGGGGCCCTGGAAGGAGACGCAGTATTTT. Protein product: CASSLLSGGPWKETQYF.